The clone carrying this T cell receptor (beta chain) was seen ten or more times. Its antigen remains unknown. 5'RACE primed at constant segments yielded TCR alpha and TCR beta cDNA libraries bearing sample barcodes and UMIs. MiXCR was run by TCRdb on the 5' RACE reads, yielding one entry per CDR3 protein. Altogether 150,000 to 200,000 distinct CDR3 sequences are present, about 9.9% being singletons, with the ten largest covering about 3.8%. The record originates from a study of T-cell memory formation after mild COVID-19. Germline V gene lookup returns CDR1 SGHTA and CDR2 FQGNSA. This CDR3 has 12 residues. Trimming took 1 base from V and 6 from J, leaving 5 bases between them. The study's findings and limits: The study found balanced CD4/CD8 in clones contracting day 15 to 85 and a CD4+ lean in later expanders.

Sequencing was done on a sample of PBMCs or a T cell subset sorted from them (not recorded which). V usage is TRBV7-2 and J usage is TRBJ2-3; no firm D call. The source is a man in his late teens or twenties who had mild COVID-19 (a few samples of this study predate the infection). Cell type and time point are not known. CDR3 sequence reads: CASSLVGDTQYF. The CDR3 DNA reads TGTGCCAGCAGCTTAGTAGGGGATACGCAGTATTTT.